This T cell receptor beta chain was obtained from a study of T cell changes during pregnancy in multiple sclerosis. Germline loops: CDR1 SNHLY, CDR2 FYNNEI. The CDR3 runs 12 residues. Clones were read by immunoSEQ multiplex PCR, and TCRdb kept only the in-frame ones, dropping some. This table holds tens of thousands of clones, 85% to 95% found once. V usage is TRBV2 and J usage is TRBJ1-1; D ambiguous. The clonotype was recovered from a female donor with multiple sclerosis, enrolled in a pregnancy study. The input for sequencing was peripheral blood, taken in the second trimester of pregnancy. This chain's CDR3 is CATTEDHTEAFF. In nucleotides, the CDR3 is TGTGCGACCACGGAGGATCACACTGAAGCTTTCTTT. Full variable domain (remainder filled in from reference TRBV2 and TRBJ1-1): EPEVTQTPSHQVTQMGQEVILRCVPISNHLYFYWYRQILGQKVEFLVSFYNNEISEKSEIFDDQFSVERPDGSNFTLKIRSTKLEDSAMYFCATTEDHTEAFFGQGTRLTVV.